This T cell receptor beta chain was sequenced in a study of cytomegalovirus exposure and HLA in healthy donors (dated by TCRdb to 2017 to 2019). Broadly, across the study: According to an earlier analysis of 450 to 650 of the donors, 200 million or so T cells yielded over 100 million unique TCR beta sequences and about 300 Gb of sequence data. High-throughput TCR immunosequencing, statistical association of individual TCRs with disease status, and machine learning were combined to predict cytomegalovirus infection status. A handful of DR-DQ haplotypes were handled as single units for association and clustering because linkage in the cohort was strong. Among some 400 genotyped donors of the cohort, an average of around 240,000 unique TCR beta nucleotide sequences was sequenced per donor, of which about 20% were non-productive. HLA typing included class I and class II loci at four-digit resolution. To study patterns of TCR occurrence, a later analysis re-analyzed previously published TCR beta repertoires from more than 550 donors and added high-resolution HLA genotyping. Every discovery cohort repertoire had been produced on one sequencing platform. Rather than drawing on any new phenotypic data, the later analysis identified candidate immune exposures from TCR beta sequences and the way those sequences occurred across donors. A separate validation cohort of roughly 130 different subjects was used in addition to the roughly 670-subject first cohort. Of the roughly 390 genotyped donors, roughly 85% fell in the genetic ancestry cluster associated with self-reported Caucasian donors. The study used immunosequencing to profile the T cell repertoires of approximately 630 subjects and linked those repertoires to cytomegalovirus serostatus. About 320 gigabases of sequencing data and 80 million or so unique TCR sequences were included in an early release covering about 700 HLA-typed donors. The study aimed to test whether signatures of past pathogen exposure could be identified by cataloging public T cell receptors. To decide whether each TCR beta V gene segment behaved as functional or pseudogenic, an earlier analysis of approximately 590 of the donors relied on high-throughput TCR beta sequencing. Genome-wide SNP genotypes for about 65% of the roughly 670 donors were used in a later genetic analysis, which treated that subset as a discovery cohort. Donor age, sex, ethnicity and CMV serostatus were collected together with the repertoire data. The number of donors typed differed by locus, with 629-630 for A, B, C, DRB1 and DQB1, roughly 520 for DQA1, nearly 610 for DPA1, and 450 to 480 for DPB1. Here is what the overall study found, with its caveats: In this cohort, only TCR beta chains were sequenced, and detectable features were limited by the absence of alpha or paired-chain data. In both the original and validation cohorts, the classifier was reported to diagnose cytomegalovirus status with high specificity and sensitivity. A group of highly shared sequence variants was considered likely to be a technical artifact of the sequencing pipeline. According to a later genetic analysis, donors in an Asian-associated ancestry cluster had fewer N-insertions in productive TCRs than the approximately 670-donor mean. Broadly in line with IMGT annotations, most TCR beta V segments showed up in productive rearrangements about 87% or about 30% of the time in an earlier analysis of about 500 of the donors. According to a later analysis, parvovirus B19, influenza, CMV and Epstein-Barr virus appeared linked to several top co-occurrence clusters. Sequencing depth was assumed to be roughly uniform across donors in the presence/absence analyses, though that assumption may not hold. Correlated functional status among segregating V segments might reflect linkage disequilibrium, but an unknown experimental factor could not be ruled out. While some public TCRs were present in many individuals, most TCR sequences turned up only very rarely across donors. In a later analysis, around 17,000 TCR beta sequences were associated with specific HLA alleles at a false discovery rate of 0.05. In a later analysis, HLA-associated TCR beta chains were found to be more clonally expanded and to have lower generation probabilities than equally common non-associated chains. In vitro tests confirmed that a few of the cytomegalovirus-associated TCR beta chains recognize cytomegalovirus antigens. Assigning TCR associations to individual alleles was difficult when HLA alleles, especially DR and DQ, strongly co-occurred. The only immune exposure information available for the cohort was CMV serostatus. In a later analysis, TCR association rates were found to vary across HLA loci, with the most associated TCRs seen for DRB1 alleles and the fewest for HLA-C alleles. A further reported finding was that TCR beta sequences accurately predicted the HLA-A and HLA-B alleles for most subjects in the first cohort. Because HLA typing was missing for some donors at each locus, association tests included only the typed subset. In the study, approximately 160 TCR beta chains were listed as associated with cytomegalovirus. Because the 87-base-pair reads could not distinguish some IMGT-functional V segments, including TRBV6-2 and TRBV6-3, those segments were excluded. V-gene and J-gene trimming of TCR beta chains was associated with a missense DCLRE1C variant in a later genetic analysis, and the association was replicated in an independent cohort. The earlier analysis of around 600 of the donors excluded 15 to 20 rarely observed V segments, including chromosome 9 orphons, because counts were too low. According to a later analysis, most CMV-associated TCR beta chains appeared to be HLA-restricted, and the HLA associations seemed to be driven largely by CMV exposure. According to the authors, the approach could potentially be generalized to other disease states and immunological phenotypes.

The cohort consisted of fewer than 700 healthy bone marrow donors. All cohort members were sampled while nominally healthy, although unrecorded immune exposures were likely present. The donor tested CMV seronegative, placing the donor among the 350 or so seronegative members of the cohort. Each donor provided a peripheral blood sample, and peripheral blood mononuclear cells were used for TCR beta sequencing. The Qiagen DNeasy Blood Extraction Kit was used to extract genomic DNA from the blood cell samples. Comments on this clone: What antigen it recognizes has not been identified. One base away there is no much larger clone; base qualities are not given. Other DNA sequences within the sample encode an identical CDR3.

V loses 3 bases of germline sequence and J loses 4 bases, and the interval between the two ends is 3 bases. In the germline V gene, CDR1 corresponds to ENHRY and CDR2 to SYGVKD. The CDR3 spans 11 residues, from the cysteine through the phenylalanine. The CDR3 DNA has 33 bases and is translated from base 1. The library was built by means of the immunoSEQ multiplex PCR assay. A mixture of 60 forward primers for TCR Vbeta segments and 13 reverse primers for TCR Jbeta segments was used in the multiplex PCR. A multiplex PCR assay on genomic DNA amplified the CDR3 region of rearranged TCR beta genes. On the Illumina HiSeq System, the amplified TCR beta libraries were sequenced as 87-base-pair reads. On the authors' methods: Across the roughly 700 repertoires, a later analysis counted 78 million or so unique TCR beta chains, roughly 11 million of which were shared by at least two donors. A nearest-neighbor algorithm error-corrected the raw reads and collapsed the reads into unique sequences, merging closely related sequences to remove PCR and sequencing errors. Alignment of CDR3 sequences to IMGT reference sequences was used to assign V, D and J gene segments. For a sequence to be retained, a match of at least six nucleotides to both a V gene segment and a J gene segment was required. A rearrangement counted as productive if the CDR3 had no stop codons and remained in frame with V and J, and every other rearrangement counted as non-productive. Following IMGT convention, CDR3 was defined as the stretch from the second conserved V-encoded cysteine to the conserved J-encoded phenylalanine. Sequences without an unambiguous match to a single V gene segment were excluded from the earlier analysis of several hundred of the donors. In an earlier analysis of a few hundred of the donors, V segments were called functional above 56.7% productive rearrangements and were called segregating when the between-donor standard deviation exceeded 5%. To diagnose cytomegalovirus status from the catalog of TCR beta chain sequences, a statistical classification framework was built. In a later analysis, TCR nucleotide sequences were compared against IMGT/GENE-DB human TR gene sequences so that V and J genes could be assigned. A later analysis assigned CDR3 sequences and most-parsimonious VDJ recombination scenarios with the TCRdist pipeline. In a later analysis, each TCR beta chain was defined by its CDR3 amino acid sequence together with its V-gene family, and reads lacking a unique V-gene family were excluded. In a later analysis, approximately 640 highly shared, low-generation-probability nucleotide sequences were removed to address suspected cross-contamination and a sequencing artifact. For each public chain, a later analysis derived a clonal expansion index from normalized ranks of inferred template counts within each repertoire. In a later analysis, generation probabilities were computed with a VDJ recombination model fitted to out-of-frame rearrangements, and the resulting probabilities were checked against IGoR. A later analysis scored TCR-TCR, TCR-HLA and TCR-CMV co-occurrence with hypergeometric tests, applying a repertoire-size bias correction to TCR pairs. To estimate false discovery rates, a later analysis permuted the HLA or CMV assignments 20 times. In a later analysis, co-occurring TCRs were grouped with DBSCAN, and TCRdist sequence similarity was added when clustering was performed within HLA-allele-positive subsets. For co-occurrence clustering, repertoires with fewer than 30,000 or more than 120,000 public chains were excluded, along with five repertoires with anomalous nucleotide sharing. The clones in this table, taken by TCRdb from immuneACCESS, are in-frame only. Not every clone is retained; where verified, under half of the shortfall comes from an unresolved V gene, and the cause of the rest is unknown. V, J and clone size derive from that table, while D and trimming were established from the DNA sequence. The sample yields over 150,000 clones; over 60% were counted once. Of the sample, approximately 3% is held by the ten largest clones.

What was sequenced was PBMCs. The receptor was isolated from a woman under 40 in good health and CMV-seronegative. In this chain, TRBV10-3 is recombined with TRBJ2-5; no D gene call is confident. In nucleotide form, the sequence is TGTGCCATCAGTGACGGAGAGACCCAGTACTTC. Its product reads: CAISDGETQYF.